This is a list of T cell receptor beta chains from one sample in a study of CD8 T cells in Susac syndrome. A single record per CDR3 protein comes from TCRdb applying MiXCR to the immunoSEQ multiplex PCR reads. The data contain some 300,000 distinct CDR3 sequences, roughly 85% of them singletons. The sample consisted of CD8+ T cells from PBMCs. All receptors derive from a human donor with multiple sclerosis. Both conserved end residues are part of each CDR3. The D gene is left open where the match is weak. Where a row states a size, it is once, few, many or the class of an expanded clone; other rows omit it.

size: .
J: TRBJ2-7
V: TRBV29-1
D: .
CDR3: CSVERLGASDYEQYF
DNA: TGCAGCGTTGAAAGGCTCGGGGCTAGCGACTACGAGCAGTACTTC

size: .
J: TRBJ2-7
V: TRBV19
D: .
CDR3: CASSTGPYYEQYF
DNA: TGTGCCAGTAGTACGGGACCGTATTACGAGCAGTACTTC

size: .
J: TRBJ1-1
V: TRBV30
D: .
CDR3: CAWSSGYSSEAFF
DNA: TGTGCCTGGAGTTCGGGGTACAGCTCTGAAGCTTTCTTT

size: .
J: TRBJ2-7
V: TRBV12-5
D: .
CDR3: CASGLSIGEQYF
DNA: TGTGCTAGTGGTTTGAGTATCGGGGAGCAGTACTTC

size: .
J: TRBJ2-7
V: TRBV11-1
D: TRBD2
CDR3: CASSLAYETSGPLGVYEQYF
DNA: TGTGCCAGCAGCTTAGCGTACGAGACTAGCGGGCCTCTGGGGGTCTACGAGCAGTACTTC

size: .
J: TRBJ2-1
V: TRBV6-5
D: TRBD2
CDR3: CASGLLREGYNEQFF
DNA: TGTGCCAGCGGCCTCTTGAGGGAGGGGTACAATGAGCAGTTCTTC

size: .
J: TRBJ2-7
V: TRBV25-1
D: .
CDR3: CASSDPEQYF
DNA: TGTGCCAGCAGTGACCCCGAGCAGTACTTC

size: .
J: TRBJ1-1
V: TRBV4-3
D: TRBD1
CDR3: CASSQGTGGDTEAFF
DNA: TGCGCCAGCAGCCAGGGAACAGGGGGCGACACTGAAGCTTTCTTT

size: once
J: TRBJ1-5
V: TRBV6-2/TRBV6-3
D: .
CDR3: CASNPTWQNQPQHF
DNA: TGTGCCAGCAACCCTACGTGGCAGAATCAGCCCCAGCATTTT

size: .
J: TRBJ1-1
V: TRBV29-1
D: .
CDR3: CSIMDTEAFF
DNA: TGCAGCATTATGGACACTGAAGCTTTCTTT

size: .
J: TRBJ2-1
V: TRBV27
D: TRBD2
CDR3: CASTAGGGPNNEQFF
DNA: TGTGCCAGCACCGCCGGGGGAGGGCCTAACAATGAGCAGTTCTTC

size: .
J: TRBJ2-1
V: TRBV10-3
D: TRBD1
CDR3: CAADDRDRSANEQFF
DNA: TGTGCCGCCGACGACCGGGACAGGTCGGCCAATGAGCAGTTCTTC

size: .
J: TRBJ2-7
V: TRBV20-1
D: TRBD2
CDR3: CSQSGRGDYEQYF
DNA: TGCAGCCAAAGCGGGAGGGGGGACTACGAGCAGTACTTC

size: .
J: TRBJ2-7
V: TRBV7-8
D: .
CDR3: CASSTRQDISYEQYF
DNA: TGTGCCAGCAGCACGCGACAGGATATCTCCTACGAGCAGTACTTC

size: .
J: TRBJ2-3
V: TRBV7-3
D: .
CDR3: CASSLGEDTQYF
DNA: TGTGCCAGCAGCTTGGGAGAGGATACGCAGTATTTT

size: .
J: TRBJ2-6
V: TRBV20-1
D: .
CDR3: CSADEPSGANVLTF
DNA: TGCAGTGCTGACGAACCCTCTGGGGCCAACGTCCTGACTTTC

size: .
J: TRBJ2-2
V: TRBV4-1
D: .
CDR3: CASSQKVTTGGELFF
DNA: TGCGCCAGCAGCCAGAAAGTGACGACGGGCGGGGAGCTGTTTTTT

size: once
J: TRBJ1-5
V: TRBV12-3/TRBV12-4
D: .
CDR3: CASSLGIGINQPQHF
DNA: TGTGCCAGCAGTTTAGGGATAGGGATCAATCAGCCCCAGCATTTT

size: .
J: TRBJ2-1
V: TRBV27
D: TRBD2
CDR3: CASSPGLAYDEQFF
DNA: TGTGCCAGCAGCCCTGGACTAGCGTACGATGAGCAGTTCTTC

size: .
J: TRBJ2-1
V: TRBV19
D: TRBD2
CDR3: CASSIWGRAAYNEQFF
DNA: TGTGCCAGTAGTATATGGGGGAGGGCCGCCTACAATGAGCAGTTCTTC

size: .
J: TRBJ1-2
V: TRBV28
D: .
CDR3: CASSRTLPQGHGYTF
DNA: TGTGCCAGCAGCCGAACGCTGCCACAGGGTCACGGCTACACCTTC

size: .
J: TRBJ2-1
V: TRBV19
D: TRBD2
CDR3: CASTLARGSNEQFF
DNA: TGTGCCAGTACCTTGGCCCGCGGGAGTAACGAGCAGTTCTTC

size: .
J: TRBJ2-3
V: TRBV27
D: .
CDR3: CASSTSTSVSSDTQYF
DNA: TGTGCCAGCAGTACCTCGACTAGTGTCTCCTCAGATACGCAGTATTTT

size: .
J: TRBJ1-4
V: TRBV27
D: .
CDR3: CASSSLTSNEKLFF
DNA: TGTGCCAGCAGTTCACTTACCTCTAATGAAAAACTGTTTTTT

size: few
J: TRBJ2-7
V: TRBV7-2
D: .
CDR3: CASSLYGPTYEQYF
DNA: TGTGCCAGCAGCTTATACGGGCCGACTTACGAGCAGTACTTC

size: .
J: TRBJ1-2
V: TRBV12-3/TRBV12-4
D: .
CDR3: CASSSRRGLNYGYTF
DNA: TGTGCCAGCAGTTCCCGACGGGGCCTAAACTATGGCTACACCTTC

size: .
J: TRBJ2-1
V: TRBV15
D: .
CDR3: CATSPNRDRSYANEQFF
DNA: TGTGCCACCAGCCCTAACCGGGACCGGAGTTATGCCAATGAGCAGTTCTTC

size: .
J: TRBJ2-7
V: TRBV20-1
D: .
CDR3: CSARAPGATYEQYF
DNA: TGCAGTGCCAGAGCCCCGGGAGCGACCTACGAGCAGTACTTC

size: .
J: TRBJ1-1
V: TRBV27
D: .
CDR3: CASSLGSGTEAFF
DNA: TGTGCCAGCAGTTTGGGGTCTGGGACAGAAGCTTTCTTT

size: .
J: TRBJ2-2
V: TRBV28
D: .
CDR3: CASSLWGPGELFF
DNA: TGTGCCAGCAGTTTATGGGGGCCCGGGGAGCTGTTTTTT

size: .
J: TRBJ1-2
V: TRBV12-3/TRBV12-4
D: .
CDR3: CASSHSLEVGDPSGYTF
DNA: TGTGCCAGCAGCCACTCTCTCGAGGTCGGGGATCCGTCGGGCTACACCTTC

size: .
J: TRBJ2-7
V: TRBV6-2/TRBV6-3
D: .
CDR3: CASSYVDPSYEQYF
DNA: TGTGCCAGCAGTTACGTCGACCCTTCCTACGAGCAGTACTTC

size: .
J: TRBJ2-1
V: TRBV27
D: TRBD1
CDR3: CASTPGTGVNEQFF
DNA: TGTGCCAGCACCCCCGGGACAGGGGTGAATGAGCAGTTCTTC

size: .
J: TRBJ2-1
V: TRBV6-5
D: .
CDR3: CASSYASFLGEQFF
DNA: TGTGCCAGCAGTTACGCCTCTTTTTTGGGTGAGCAGTTCTTC

size: .
J: TRBJ1-2
V: TRBV7-9
D: TRBD1
CDR3: CASSFSDRAGGYTF
DNA: TGTGCCAGCAGCTTTTCCGACAGGGCGGGTGGCTACACCTTC

size: .
J: TRBJ2-7
V: TRBV5-4
D: TRBD2
CDR3: CASSFSQERETYF
DNA: TGTGCCAGCAGCTTTAGTCAAGAGCGGGAGACATACTTC

size: .
J: TRBJ2-7
V: TRBV4-3
D: TRBD1
CDR3: CASSPGQGPGYEQYF
DNA: TGCGCCAGCAGCCCCGGACAGGGGCCTGGGTACGAGCAGTACTTC

size: .
J: TRBJ2-3
V: TRBV28
D: TRBD2
CDR3: CASSGWTSGITDTQYF
DNA: TGTGCCAGCAGTGGATGGACTAGCGGGATCACAGATACGCAGTATTTT

size: once
J: TRBJ1-1
V: TRBV11-2
D: .
CDR3: CASSLEGPMNTEAFF
DNA: TGTGCCAGCAGCCTGGAGGGCCCCATGAACACTGAAGCTTTCTTT

size: .
J: TRBJ2-7
V: TRBV6-6
D: TRBD2
CDR3: CASSYSQRETHEQYF
DNA: TGTGCCAGCAGTTACTCCCAGCGGGAGACCCACGAGCAGTACTTC

size: .
J: TRBJ2-3
V: TRBV6-2/TRBV6-3
D: TRBD2
CDR3: CASSYPAGAGDTQYF
DNA: TGTGCCAGCAGTTACCCTGCGGGAGCTGGAGATACGCAGTATTTT

size: few
J: TRBJ2-3
V: TRBV7-2
D: TRBD1
CDR3: CASSPEGTGITDTQYF
DNA: TGTGCCAGCAGCCCGGAGGGGACAGGGATCACAGATACGCAGTATTTT

size: .
J: TRBJ2-1
V: TRBV9
D: TRBD2
CDR3: CASSWTSGRGYNEQFF
DNA: TGTGCCAGCAGCTGGACTAGCGGGAGGGGCTACAATGAGCAGTTCTTC

size: .
J: TRBJ2-7
V: TRBV7-6
D: TRBD2
CDR3: CASSLAGLAGGPNSEQYF
DNA: TGTGCCAGCAGCTTAGCCGGGCTAGCGGGAGGGCCAAATTCAGAGCAGTACTTC

size: .
J: TRBJ1-2
V: TRBV12-3/TRBV12-4
D: .
CDR3: CASSRAETANYGYTF
DNA: TGTGCCAGCAGCCGCGCCGAGACAGCTAACTATGGCTACACCTTC

size: .
J: TRBJ2-2
V: TRBV14
D: .
CDR3: CASSQVAGMGELFF
DNA: TGTGCCAGCAGCCAAGTGGCAGGGATGGGGGAGCTGTTTTTT

size: .
J: TRBJ2-5
V: TRBV24-1
D: .
CDR3: CATSQRGGETQYF
DNA: TGTGCCACCAGCCAGAGGGGCGGGGAGACCCAGTACTTC

size: .
J: TRBJ1-1
V: TRBV7-8
D: .
CDR3: CASSLFGEPGYTEAFF
DNA: TGTGCCAGCAGCTTATTTGGGGAACCAGGGTACACTGAAGCTTTCTTT

size: .
J: TRBJ2-1
V: TRBV11-3
D: TRBD2
CDR3: CASSSTRGLAGADEQFF
DNA: TGTGCCAGCAGCTCCACCCGGGGACTAGCGGGAGCGGATGAGCAGTTCTTC

size: .
J: TRBJ2-1
V: TRBV19
D: TRBD1
CDR3: CASSIGTGVHEQFF
DNA: TGTGCCAGTAGTATAGGGACAGGGGTACATGAGCAGTTCTTC

size: .
J: TRBJ1-2
V: TRBV7-9
D: .
CDR3: CASSLDAGFNYGYTF
DNA: TGTGCCAGCAGCTTAGATGCAGGGTTTAACTATGGCTACACCTTC

size: once
J: TRBJ2-6
V: TRBV4-3
D: TRBD2
CDR3: CASSQDYLEREVTSGANVLTF
DNA: TGCGCCAGCAGCCAAGATTATTTAGAGCGGGAGGTTACCTCTGGGGCCAACGTCCTGACTTTC

size: .
J: TRBJ2-6
V: TRBV6-2/TRBV6-3
D: .
CDR3: CASNDLRGAGANVLTF
DNA: TGTGCCAGCAACGATTTACGGGGAGCTGGGGCCAACGTCCTGACTTTC

size: .
J: TRBJ1-2
V: TRBV6-5
D: .
CDR3: CASSYYRGSGYTF
DNA: TGTGCCAGCAGTTACTACCGGGGGTCAGGCTACACCTTC

size: .
J: TRBJ1-1
V: TRBV6-1
D: .
CDR3: CASSELIGGGTEAFF
DNA: TGTGCCAGCAGTGAATTGATTGGGGGAGGTACTGAAGCTTTCTTT

size: .
J: TRBJ2-1
V: TRBV5-1
D: TRBD2
CDR3: CASSPWTSGSEQFF
DNA: TGCGCCAGCAGCCCGTGGACTAGCGGGAGTGAGCAGTTCTTC

size: .
J: TRBJ2-7
V: TRBV7-9
D: .
CDR3: CASSLANKIYEQYF
DNA: TGTGCCAGCAGCTTAGCGAATAAGATCTACGAGCAGTACTTC

size: .
J: TRBJ2-1
V: TRBV20-1
D: .
CDR3: CSARDSAGSYNEQFF
DNA: TGCAGTGCTAGAGACTCAGCGGGTTCCTACAATGAGCAGTTCTTC